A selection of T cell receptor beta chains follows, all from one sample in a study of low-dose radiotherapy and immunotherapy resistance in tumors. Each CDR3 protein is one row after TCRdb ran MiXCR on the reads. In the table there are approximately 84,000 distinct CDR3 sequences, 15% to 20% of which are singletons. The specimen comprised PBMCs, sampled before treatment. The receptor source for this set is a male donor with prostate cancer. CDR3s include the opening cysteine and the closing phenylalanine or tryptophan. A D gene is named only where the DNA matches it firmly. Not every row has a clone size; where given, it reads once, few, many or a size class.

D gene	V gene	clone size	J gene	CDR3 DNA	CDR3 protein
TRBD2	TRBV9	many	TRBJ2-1	TGTGCCAGCAGCCCCCCGGGACTAGGAGTAGGTGAGCAGTTCTTC	CASSPPGLGVGEQFF
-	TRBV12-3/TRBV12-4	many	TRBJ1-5	TGTGCCAGCAGTTTAAAGGGGGTCGGTTATCAGCCCCAGCATTTT	CASSLKGVGYQPQHF
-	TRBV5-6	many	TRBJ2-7	TGTGCCAGCAGCTTCGGGGATCTGGAGACCTACGAGCAGTACTTC	CASSFGDLETYEQYF
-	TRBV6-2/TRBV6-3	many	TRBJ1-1	TGTGCCAGCAGTGGGGTCCCAAACACTGAAGCTTTCTTT	CASSGVPNTEAFF
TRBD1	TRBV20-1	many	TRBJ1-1	TGCAGTGCTACGCCAACCGACAGGGGCGGGGAAGCTTTCTTT	CSATPTDRGGEAFF
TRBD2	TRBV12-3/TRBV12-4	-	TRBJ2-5	TGTGCCAGCAGTTCGGTACTAGCGCAAGAGACCCAGTACTTC	CASSSVLAQETQYF
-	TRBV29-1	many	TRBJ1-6	TGCAGCGTTGCCCCAGGGGCAGGTTCACCCCTCCACTTT	CSVAPGAGSPLHF
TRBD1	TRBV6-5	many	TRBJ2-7	TGTGCCTCTCGTCGGGGACAGGGGACGACCTACGAGCAGTACTTC	CASRRGQGTTYEQYF
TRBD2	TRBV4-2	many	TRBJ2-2	TGTGCCAGCAGCCAAGGGAGGGGCGGACTAGTATCCGGGGAGCTGTTTTTT	CASSQGRGGLVSGELFF
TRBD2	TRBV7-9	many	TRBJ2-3	TGTGCCAGCAGCCCGGGACTAGCGGGGGACACAGATACGCAGTATTTT	CASSPGLAGDTDTQYF
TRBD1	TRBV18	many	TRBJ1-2	TGTGCCAGCTCACCAGGGACAGGGCAGGATGGCTACACCTTC	CASSPGTGQDGYTF
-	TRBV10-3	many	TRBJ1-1	TGTGCCATCAGTGAGATGGGGAACACTGAAGCTTTCTTT	CAISEMGNTEAFF
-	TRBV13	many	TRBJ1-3	TGTGCCAGCAGCTTAACCAGAACCCGAGGCCCTGGAAACACCATATATTTT	CASSLTRTRGPGNTIYF
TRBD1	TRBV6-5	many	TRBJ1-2	TGTGCCAGCAGTTACTCACCGACAGGGAAGTATGGCTACACCTTC	CASSYSPTGKYGYTF
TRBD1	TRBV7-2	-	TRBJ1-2	TGTGCCAGCAGCCCGGAGTTACAGGGGAGTTATGGCTACACCTTC	CASSPELQGSYGYTF
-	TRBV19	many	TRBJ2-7	TGTGCCAGTAGAGGGGGGGTGACCGGGACCTCCTACGAGCAGTACTTC	CASRGGVTGTSYEQYF
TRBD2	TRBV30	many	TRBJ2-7	TGTGCCTGGAGTCCGGCTAGCGGGGGAGCGGACGAGCAGTACTTC	CAWSPASGGADEQYF